A selection of T cell receptor beta chains follows, all from one sample in a study of CD8+ T cells in alopecia areata. Profiling relied on immunoSEQ multiplex PCR, and the TCRdb table lists in-frame clones only, not all of them. This sample has about 69,000 clones, with approximately 60% found just once. The source was CD8+ T cells sorted from blood, collected at week 0. The receptors were sampled from a human donor with alopecia areata. CDR3s include the opening cysteine and the closing phenylalanine or tryptophan. The order of the fields is V gene, J gene, CDR3 protein.

TRBV10-3	TRBJ2-5	CATRTSGRQETQYF
TRBV6-5	TRBJ1-1	CATADRVNTEAFF
TRBV6-5	TRBJ2-5	CASRGGLAGGETQYF
TRBV15	TRBJ1-2	CATSRDSDGGSNYGYTF
TRBV13	TRBJ1-1	CASSLGLRNTEAFF
TRBV4-3	TRBJ2-7	CASSQDPSGPTYEQYF
TRBV2	TRBJ2-7	CASGQGEDEQYF
TRBV5-6	TRBJ2-3	CASSLGSSTDTQYF
TRBV29-1	TRBJ2-1	CSVVTGTNEQFF
TRBV6-5	TRBJ2-5	CASSRTGDPPETQYF
TRBV29-1	TRBJ2-1	CSVDGTSGRLDNEQFF
TRBV7-9	TRBJ1-1	CASSLPVGNTEAFF
TRBV7-9	TRBJ1-6	CASSPTGTGTSPLHF
TRBV29-1	TRBJ2-3	CSVEDPDSGAKGTDTQYF
TRBV6-5	TRBJ2-2	CASGQGIGSGELFF
TRBV27	TRBJ2-7	CASSALAGLDEQYF
TRBV9	TRBJ2-1	CASSAWEEYHNEQFF
TRBV7-3	TRBJ1-2	CASSLTRTANYGYTF
TRBV19	TRBJ2-1	CASSVLAYNEQFF
TRBV6-5	TRBJ2-7	CASRAGQGSYEQYF
TRBV30	TRBJ2-5	CAWIPGHGQETQYF
TRBV29-1	TRBJ2-5	CSVKGGLETQYF
TRBV27	TRBJ1-2	CASSSRTGYGYTF
TRBV5-1	TRBJ2-2	CASSSGTGDLGELFF
TRBV7-8	TRBJ2-3	CASSLYAGLGVSSSTDTQYF